This TCR beta chain was identified during a study of blood T cell repertoires in COVID-19. Background on the study: T cells, B-cell-depleted T cells, or PBMCs supplied cDNA or gDNA.

This CDR3 has 14 residues. The germline V gene has CDR1 MNHEY and CDR2 SMNVEV (reference sequence). V lost 9 bases and J 0 bases, leaving 14 bases between the germline ends. Original processing notes: Amplification with reference gene primers provided the estimates of nucleated cell counts. The data were produced by immunoSEQ multiplex PCR, yet TCRdb's version contains in-frame clones alone and is incomplete. Clonal size and the V and J genes are those of that table, whereas D and trimming came from the DNA. The table lists 180,000 or so clones, more than 80% of them singletons. The chain combines TRBV27 with TRBJ1-2; no clear D gene. The specimen was peripheral blood. The source is a woman in her 40s with COVID-19, enrolled during active disease. This CDR3 reads CASYAGSSNYGYTF. As DNA, the CDR3 is TGTGCCAGTTATGCCGGGTCTTCTAACTATGGCTACACCTTC.